The clone carrying this T cell receptor beta chain was seen a single time. Trimming removed 8 bases from V and 5 bases from J, with 21 bases in between. The CDR3 spans 15 residues. CDR1 and CDR2 from the germline V gene are MNHEY and SVGAGI. Assay: immunoSEQ multiplex PCR; the TCRdb copy retains only in-frame clones and omits some. Altogether about 63,000 clones are present, about four fifths being singletons, with the ten largest covering approximately 5.9%. The data belong to a study of T cell responses to AZD1222 COVID-19 vaccine. This sequence was found in an adult who received the AZD1222 COVID-19 vaccine. The sequencing used peripheral blood, collected 28 days after the second AZD1222 dose. This chain connects TRBV6-5 to TRBJ1-2; D remains ambiguous. CDR3 DNA sequence: TGTGCCAGCTCGCGACGGTCTTCACACCAGTATGGCTACACCTTC. Encoded protein: CASSRRSSHQYGYTF.